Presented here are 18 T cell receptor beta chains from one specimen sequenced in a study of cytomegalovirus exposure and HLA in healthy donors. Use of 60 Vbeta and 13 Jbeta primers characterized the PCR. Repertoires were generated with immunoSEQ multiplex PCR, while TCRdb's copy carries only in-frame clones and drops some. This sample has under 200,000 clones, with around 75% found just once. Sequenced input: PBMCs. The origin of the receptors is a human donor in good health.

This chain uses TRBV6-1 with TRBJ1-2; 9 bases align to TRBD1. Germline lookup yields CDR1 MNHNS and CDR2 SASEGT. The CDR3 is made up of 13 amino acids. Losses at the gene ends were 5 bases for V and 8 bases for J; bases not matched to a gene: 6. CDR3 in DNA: TGTGCCAGCAGTCTAAGGACAGGGGACGGCTACACCTTC. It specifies CASSLRTGDGYTF.

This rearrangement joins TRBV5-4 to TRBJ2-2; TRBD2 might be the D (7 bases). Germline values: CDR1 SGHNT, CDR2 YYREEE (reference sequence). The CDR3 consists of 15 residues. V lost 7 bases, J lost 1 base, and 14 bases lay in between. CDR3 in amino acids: CASGRGAENTGELFF. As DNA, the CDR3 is TGTGCCAGCGGGAGGGGGGCAGAGAACACCGGGGAGCTGTTTTTT.

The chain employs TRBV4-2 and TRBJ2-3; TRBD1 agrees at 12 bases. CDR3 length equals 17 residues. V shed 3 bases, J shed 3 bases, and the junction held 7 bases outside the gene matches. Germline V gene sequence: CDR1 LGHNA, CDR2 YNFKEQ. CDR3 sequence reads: CASSQGQGAQGTDTQYF. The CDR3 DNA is TGTGCCAGCAGCCAGGGACAGGGGGCGCAGGGTACAGATACGCAGTATTTT.

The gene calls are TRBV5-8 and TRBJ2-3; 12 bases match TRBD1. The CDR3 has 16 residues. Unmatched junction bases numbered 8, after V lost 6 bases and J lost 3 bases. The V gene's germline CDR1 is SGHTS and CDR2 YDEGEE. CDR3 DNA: TGTGCCAGCATTAGCTTGGGACAGGGGGCAACAGATACGCAGTATTTT. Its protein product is CASISLGQGATDTQYF.

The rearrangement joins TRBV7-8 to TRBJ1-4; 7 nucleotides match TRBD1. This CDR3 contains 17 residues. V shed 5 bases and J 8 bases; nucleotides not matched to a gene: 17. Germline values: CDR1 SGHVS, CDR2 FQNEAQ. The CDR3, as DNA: TGTGCCAGCAGCCCGTTCCTTGGGACAGATATTTGGGAAAAACTGTTTTTT. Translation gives CASSPFLGTDIWEKLFF.

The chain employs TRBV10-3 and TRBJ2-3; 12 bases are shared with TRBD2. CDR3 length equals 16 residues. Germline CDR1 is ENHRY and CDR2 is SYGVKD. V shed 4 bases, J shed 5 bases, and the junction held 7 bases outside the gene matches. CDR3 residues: CAISASGGAYLDTQYF. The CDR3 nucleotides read TGTGCCATCAGTGCTAGCGGGGGGGCCTATCTAGATACGCAGTATTTT.

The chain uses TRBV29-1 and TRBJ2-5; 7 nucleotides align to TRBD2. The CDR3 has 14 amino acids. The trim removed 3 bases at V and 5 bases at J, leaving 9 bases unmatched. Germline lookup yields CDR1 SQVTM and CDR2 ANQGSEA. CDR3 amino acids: CSVDSGRSGETQYF. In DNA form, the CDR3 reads TGCAGCGTTGATTCCGGGAGGTCTGGGGAGACCCAGTACTTC.

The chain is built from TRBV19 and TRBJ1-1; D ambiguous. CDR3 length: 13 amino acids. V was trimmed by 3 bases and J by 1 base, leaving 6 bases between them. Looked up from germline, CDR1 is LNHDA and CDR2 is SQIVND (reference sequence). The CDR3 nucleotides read TGTGCCAGTAGTATTCTAAGGAACACTGAAGCTTTCTTT. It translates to CASSILRNTEAFF.

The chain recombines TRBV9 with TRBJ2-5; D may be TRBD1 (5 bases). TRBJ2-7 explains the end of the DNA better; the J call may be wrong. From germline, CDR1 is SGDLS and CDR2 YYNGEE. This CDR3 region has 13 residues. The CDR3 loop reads CASSIADSYEQYF. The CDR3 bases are TGTGCCAGCAGCATAGCCGACAGCTACGAGCAGTACTTC.

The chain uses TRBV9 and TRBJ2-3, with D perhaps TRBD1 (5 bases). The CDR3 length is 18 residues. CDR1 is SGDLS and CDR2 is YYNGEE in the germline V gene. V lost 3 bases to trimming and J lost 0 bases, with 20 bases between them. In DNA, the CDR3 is TGTGCCAGCAGCGATCTACTCAGGTCGCAGGGCAGCACAGATACGCAGTATTTT. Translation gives CASSDLLRSQGSTDTQYF. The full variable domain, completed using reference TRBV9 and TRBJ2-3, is DSGVTQTPKHLITATGQRVTLRCSPRSGDLSVYWYQQSLDQGLQFLIQYYNGEERAKGNILERFSAQQFPDLHSELNLSSLELGDSALYFCASSDLLRSQGSTDTQYFGPGTRLTVL.

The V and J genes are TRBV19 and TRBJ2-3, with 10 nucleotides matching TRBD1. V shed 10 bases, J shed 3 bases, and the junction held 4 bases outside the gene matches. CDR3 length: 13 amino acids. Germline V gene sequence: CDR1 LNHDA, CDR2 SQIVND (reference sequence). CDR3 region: CATRDRGTDTQYF. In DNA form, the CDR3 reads TGTGCCACCCGGGACAGGGGTACAGATACGCAGTATTTT. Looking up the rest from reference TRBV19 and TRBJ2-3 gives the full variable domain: DGGITQSPKYLFRKEGQNVTLSCEQNLNHDAMYWYRQDPGQGLRLIYYSQIVNDFQKGDIAEGYSVSREKKESFPLTVTSAQKNPTAFYLCATRDRGTDTQYFGPGTRLTVL.

The CDR3: CATSQNRDDTDTQYF. The DNA for the CDR3 is TGTGCCACCAGCCAAAACAGGGATGACACAGATACGCAGTATTTT. This rearrangement joins TRBV15 to TRBJ2-3; TRBD1 is a possible D gene (6 bases). Germline V lookup: CDR1 LNHNV, CDR2 YYDKDF (reference sequence). The V and J ends lost 5 bases and 2 bases respectively, with 14 bases between them. This CDR3 contains 15 residues.

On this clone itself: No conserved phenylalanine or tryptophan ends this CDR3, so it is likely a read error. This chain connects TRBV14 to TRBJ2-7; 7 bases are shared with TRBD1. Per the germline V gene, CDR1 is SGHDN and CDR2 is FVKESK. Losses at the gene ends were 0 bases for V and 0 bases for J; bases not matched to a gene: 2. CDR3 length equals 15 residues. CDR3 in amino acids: CASSQEPGGSYEQYL. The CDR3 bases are TGTGCCAGCAGCCAAGAACCAGGGGGCTCCTACGAGCAGTACCTC.

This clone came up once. DNA of the CDR3: TGCGCCAGCAGTGAAACACAAATAACTGAAGCTTTCTTT. Encoded protein: CASSETQITEAFF. The chain couples TRBV10-1 to TRBJ1-1; no reliable D call. V lost 3 bases, J lost 5 bases, and 10 bases lay in between. The germline CDR1 and CDR2 sequences are WNHNN and SYGVQD (reference sequence). The CDR3 consists of 13 residues.

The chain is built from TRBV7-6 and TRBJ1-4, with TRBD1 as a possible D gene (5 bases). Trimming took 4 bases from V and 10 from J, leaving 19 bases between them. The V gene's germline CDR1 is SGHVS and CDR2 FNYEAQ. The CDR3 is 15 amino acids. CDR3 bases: TGTGCCAGCAGCTCTCAGGGTTCCACCGGGGGAAAACTGTTTTTT. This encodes CASSSQGSTGGKLFF.

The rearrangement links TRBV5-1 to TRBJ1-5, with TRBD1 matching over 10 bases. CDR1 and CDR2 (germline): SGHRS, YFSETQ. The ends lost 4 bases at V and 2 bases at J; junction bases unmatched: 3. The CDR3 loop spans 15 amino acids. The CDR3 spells CASSGGTGGNQPQHF. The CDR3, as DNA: TGCGCCAGCAGCGGTGGGACAGGGGGCAATCAGCCCCAGCATTTT.

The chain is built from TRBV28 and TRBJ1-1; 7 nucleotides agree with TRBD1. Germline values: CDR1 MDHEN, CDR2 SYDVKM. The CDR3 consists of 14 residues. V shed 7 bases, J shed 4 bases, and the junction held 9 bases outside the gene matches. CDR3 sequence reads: CASMLSTGVTEAFF. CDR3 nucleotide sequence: TGTGCCAGCATGCTATCAACAGGGGTCACTGAAGCTTTCTTT.

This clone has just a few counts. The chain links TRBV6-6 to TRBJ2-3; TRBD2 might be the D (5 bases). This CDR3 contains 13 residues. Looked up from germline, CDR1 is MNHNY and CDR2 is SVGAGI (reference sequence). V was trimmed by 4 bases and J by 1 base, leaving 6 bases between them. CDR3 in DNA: TGTGCCAGCAGTTGGACTGGCACAGATACGCAGTATTTT. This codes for CASSWTGTDTQYF.